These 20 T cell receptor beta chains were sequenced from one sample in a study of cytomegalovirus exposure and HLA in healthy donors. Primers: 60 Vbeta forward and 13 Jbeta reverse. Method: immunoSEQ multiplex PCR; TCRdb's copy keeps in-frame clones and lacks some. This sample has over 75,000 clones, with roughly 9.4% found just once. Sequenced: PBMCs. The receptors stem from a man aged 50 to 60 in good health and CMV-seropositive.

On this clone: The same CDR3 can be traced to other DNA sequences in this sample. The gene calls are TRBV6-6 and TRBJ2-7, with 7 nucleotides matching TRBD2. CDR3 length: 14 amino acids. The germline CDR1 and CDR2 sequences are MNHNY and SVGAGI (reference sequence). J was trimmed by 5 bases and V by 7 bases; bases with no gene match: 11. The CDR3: CASNGGVKFHEQYF. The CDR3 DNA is TGTGCCAGCAATGGGGGGGTAAAGTTCCACGAGCAGTACTTC.

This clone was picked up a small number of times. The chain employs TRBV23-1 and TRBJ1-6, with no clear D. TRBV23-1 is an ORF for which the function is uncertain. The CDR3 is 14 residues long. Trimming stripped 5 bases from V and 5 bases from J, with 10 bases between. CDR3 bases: TGCGCCAGCAGTGGGCCAGGCCATAATTCACCCCTCCACTTT. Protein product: CASSGPGHNSPLHF.

CDR3: CASRLAGGGGETQYF. CDR3 sequence (DNA): TGTGCCAGCCGTCTAGCGGGAGGAGGGGGGGAGACCCAGTACTTC. This chain links TRBV2 with TRBJ2-5; 11 bases are a match to TRBD2. V was clipped by 8 bases and J by 5 bases; unmatched bases: 10. The CDR3 runs to 15 residues. Germline-derived CDR1 and CDR2 are SNHLY and FYNNEI.

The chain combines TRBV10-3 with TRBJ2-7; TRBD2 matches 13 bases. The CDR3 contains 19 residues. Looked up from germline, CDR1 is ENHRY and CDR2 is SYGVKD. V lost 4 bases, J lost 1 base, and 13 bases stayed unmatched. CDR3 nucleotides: TGTGCCATCAGTGCAAATCTAAAAACTAGCGGGAGGGCTTCCTACGAGCAGTACTTC. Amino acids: CAISANLKTSGRASYEQYF.

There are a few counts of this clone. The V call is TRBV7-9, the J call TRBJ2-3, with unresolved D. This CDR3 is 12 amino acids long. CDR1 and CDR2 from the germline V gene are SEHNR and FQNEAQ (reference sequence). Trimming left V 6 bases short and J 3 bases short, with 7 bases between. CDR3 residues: CASSFSTDTQYF. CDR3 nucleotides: TGTGCCAGCAGTTTCTCGACAGATACGCAGTATTTT.

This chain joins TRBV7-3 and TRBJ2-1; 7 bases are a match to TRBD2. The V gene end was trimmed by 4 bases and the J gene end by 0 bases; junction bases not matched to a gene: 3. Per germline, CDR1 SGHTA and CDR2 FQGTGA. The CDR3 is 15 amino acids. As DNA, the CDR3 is TGTGCCAGCAGCTCAGCGGGAAGCTCCTACAATGAGCAGTTCTTC. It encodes CASSSAGSSYNEQFF.

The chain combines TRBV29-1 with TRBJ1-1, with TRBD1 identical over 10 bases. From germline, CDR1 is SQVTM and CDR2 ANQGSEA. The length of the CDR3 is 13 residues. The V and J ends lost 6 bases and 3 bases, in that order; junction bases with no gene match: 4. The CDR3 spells CSVQGQGYTEAFF. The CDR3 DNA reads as TGCAGCGTCCAGGGACAGGGGTACACTGAAGCTTTCTTT. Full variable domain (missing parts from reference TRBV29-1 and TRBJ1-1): SAVISQKPSRDICQRGTSLTIQCQVDSQVTMMFWYRQQPGQSLTLIATANQGSEATYESGFVIDKFPISRPNLTFSTLTVSNMSPEDSSIYLCSVQGQGYTEAFFGQGTRLTVV.

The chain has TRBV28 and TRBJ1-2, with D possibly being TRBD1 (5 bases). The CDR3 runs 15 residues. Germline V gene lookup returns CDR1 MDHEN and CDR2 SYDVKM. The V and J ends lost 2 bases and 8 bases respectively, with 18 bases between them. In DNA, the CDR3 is TGTGCCAGCAGTTTAGGTATTTGGGGGGTAGCCGGCTACACCTTC. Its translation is CASSLGIWGVAGYTF.

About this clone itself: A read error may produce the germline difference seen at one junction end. The CDR3: CASSWTGGVEAQYF. CDR3 nucleotide sequence: TGTGCCAGCAGTTGGACAGGGGGCGTAGAGGCCCAGTACTTC. The chain combines TRBV6-1 with TRBJ2-5; 11 bases fit TRBD1. Looked up from germline, CDR1 is MNHNS and CDR2 is SASEGT. The CDR3 runs to 14 residues.

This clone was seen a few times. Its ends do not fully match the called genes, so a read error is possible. The CDR3 nucleotides read TGTGCTAGCAGCCTACAGGGTTTGACCGGGGAGCTGTTTTTT. It encodes CASSLQGLTGELFF. The gene calls are TRBV7-7 and TRBJ2-2; D possibly corresponds to TRBD1 (6 bases). The CDR3 has 14 amino acids. Germline-derived CDR1 and CDR2 are SSHAT and FNYEAQ (reference sequence).

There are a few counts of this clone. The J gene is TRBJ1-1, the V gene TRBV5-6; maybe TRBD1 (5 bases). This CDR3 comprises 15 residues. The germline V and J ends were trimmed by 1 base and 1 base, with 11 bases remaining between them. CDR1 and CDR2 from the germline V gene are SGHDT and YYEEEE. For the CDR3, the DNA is TGTGCCAGCAGCTTGTCAGGGATCGGGAACACTGAAGCTTTCTTT. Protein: CASSLSGIGNTEAFF.

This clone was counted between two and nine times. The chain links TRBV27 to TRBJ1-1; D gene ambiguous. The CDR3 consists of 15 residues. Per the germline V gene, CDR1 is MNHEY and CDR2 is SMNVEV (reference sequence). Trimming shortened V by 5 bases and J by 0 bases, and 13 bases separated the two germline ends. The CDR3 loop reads CASSPRVGMNTEAFF. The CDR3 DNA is TGTGCCAGCAGTCCCCGGGTCGGGATGAACACTGAAGCTTTCTTT.

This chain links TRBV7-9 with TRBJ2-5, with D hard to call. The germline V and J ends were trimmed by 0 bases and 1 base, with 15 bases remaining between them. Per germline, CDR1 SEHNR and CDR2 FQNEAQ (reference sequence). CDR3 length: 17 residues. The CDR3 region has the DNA TGTGCCAGCAGCTTAGCGCAGAGCAGTGGGCTCCAAGAGACCCAGTACTTC. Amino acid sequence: CASSLAQSSGLQETQYF.

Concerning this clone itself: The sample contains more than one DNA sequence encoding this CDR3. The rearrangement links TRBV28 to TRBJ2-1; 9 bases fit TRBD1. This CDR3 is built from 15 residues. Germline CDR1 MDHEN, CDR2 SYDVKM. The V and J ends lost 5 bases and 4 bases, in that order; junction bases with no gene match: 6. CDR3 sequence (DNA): TGTGCCAGCAGTGCCGGGACAGGGAATTACAATGAGCAGTTCTTC. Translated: CASSAGTGNYNEQFF.

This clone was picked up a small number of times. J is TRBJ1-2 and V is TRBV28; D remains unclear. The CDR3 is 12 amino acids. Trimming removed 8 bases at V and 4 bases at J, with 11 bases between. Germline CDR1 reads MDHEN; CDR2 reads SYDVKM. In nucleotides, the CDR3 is TGTGCCAGCTTCATCGGTGCCTATGGCTACACCTTC. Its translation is CASFIGAYGYTF.

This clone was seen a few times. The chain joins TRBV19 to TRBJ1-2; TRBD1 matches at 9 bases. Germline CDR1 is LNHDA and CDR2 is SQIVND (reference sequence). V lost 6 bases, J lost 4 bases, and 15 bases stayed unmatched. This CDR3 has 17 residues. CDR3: CASRSTGGANGSYGYTF. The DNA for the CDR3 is TGTGCCAGTAGAAGTACAGGGGGCGCGAATGGAAGCTATGGCTACACCTTC. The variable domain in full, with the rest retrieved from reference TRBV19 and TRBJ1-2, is DGGITQSPKYLFRKEGQNVTLSCEQNLNHDAMYWYRQDPGQGLRLIYYSQIVNDFQKGDIAEGYSVSREKKESFPLTVTSAQKNPTAFYLCASRSTGGANGSYGYTFGSGTRLTVV.

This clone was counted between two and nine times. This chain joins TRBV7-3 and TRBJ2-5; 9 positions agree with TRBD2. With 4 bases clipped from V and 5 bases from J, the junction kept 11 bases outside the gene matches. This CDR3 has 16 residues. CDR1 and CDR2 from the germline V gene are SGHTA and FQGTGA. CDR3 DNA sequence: TGTGCCAGCAGCTCCCCATCAGCGGGAGGCGCGGAGACCCAGTACTTC. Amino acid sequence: CASSSPSAGGAETQYF.

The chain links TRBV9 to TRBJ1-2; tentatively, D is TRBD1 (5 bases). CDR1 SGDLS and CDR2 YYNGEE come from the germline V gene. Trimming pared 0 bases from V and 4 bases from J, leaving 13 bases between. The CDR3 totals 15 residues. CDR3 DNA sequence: TGTGCCAGCAGCGTAGAGGGGAGGGCTAGCTATGGCTACACCTTC. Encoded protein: CASSVEGRASYGYTF.

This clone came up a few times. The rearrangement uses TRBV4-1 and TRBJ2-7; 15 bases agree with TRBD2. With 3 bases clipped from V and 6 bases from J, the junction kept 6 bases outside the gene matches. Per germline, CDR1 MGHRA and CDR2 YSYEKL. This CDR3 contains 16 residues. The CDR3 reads CASSQGTSGRQGEQYF. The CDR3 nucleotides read TGCGCCAGCAGCCAGGGGACTAGCGGGAGGCAGGGCGAGCAGTACTTC.

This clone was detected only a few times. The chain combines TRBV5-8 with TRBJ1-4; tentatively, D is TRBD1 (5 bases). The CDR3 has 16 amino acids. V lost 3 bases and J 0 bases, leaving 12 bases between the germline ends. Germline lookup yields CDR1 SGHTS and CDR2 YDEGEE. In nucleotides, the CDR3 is TGTGCCAGCAGCTGGGGGGTCCCCGCAACTAATGAAAAACTGTTTTTT. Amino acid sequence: CASSWGVPATNEKLFF.